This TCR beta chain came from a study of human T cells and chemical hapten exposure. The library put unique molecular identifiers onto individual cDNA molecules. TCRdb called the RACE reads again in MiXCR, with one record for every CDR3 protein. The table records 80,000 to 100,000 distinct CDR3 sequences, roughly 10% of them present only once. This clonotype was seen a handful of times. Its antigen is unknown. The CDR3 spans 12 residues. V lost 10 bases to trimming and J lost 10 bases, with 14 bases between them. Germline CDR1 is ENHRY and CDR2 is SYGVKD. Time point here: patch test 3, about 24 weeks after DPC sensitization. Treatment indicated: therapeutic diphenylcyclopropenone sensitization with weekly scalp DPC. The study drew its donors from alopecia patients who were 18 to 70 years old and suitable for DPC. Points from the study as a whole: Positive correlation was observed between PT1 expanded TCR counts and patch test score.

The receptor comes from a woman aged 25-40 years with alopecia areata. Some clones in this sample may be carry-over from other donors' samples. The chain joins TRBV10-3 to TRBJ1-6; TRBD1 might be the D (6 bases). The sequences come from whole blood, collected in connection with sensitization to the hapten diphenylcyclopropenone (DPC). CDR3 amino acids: CATNREGSPLHF. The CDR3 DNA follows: TGTGCCACCAACAGGGAGGGCTCACCCCTCCACTTT.